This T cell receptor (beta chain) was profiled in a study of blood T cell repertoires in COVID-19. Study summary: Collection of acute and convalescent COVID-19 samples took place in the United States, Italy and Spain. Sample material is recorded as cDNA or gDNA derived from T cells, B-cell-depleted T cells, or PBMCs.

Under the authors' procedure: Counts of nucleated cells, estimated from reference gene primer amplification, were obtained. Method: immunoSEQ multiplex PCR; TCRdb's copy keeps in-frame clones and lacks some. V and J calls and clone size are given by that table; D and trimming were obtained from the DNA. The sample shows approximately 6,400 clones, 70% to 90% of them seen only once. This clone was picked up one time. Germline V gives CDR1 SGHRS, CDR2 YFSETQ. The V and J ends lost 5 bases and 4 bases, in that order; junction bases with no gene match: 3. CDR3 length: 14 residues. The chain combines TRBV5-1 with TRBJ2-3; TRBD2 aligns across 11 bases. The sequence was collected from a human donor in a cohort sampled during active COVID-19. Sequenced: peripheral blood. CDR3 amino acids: CASRLAGVADTQYF. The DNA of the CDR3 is TGCGCCAGCAGACTAGCGGGAGTGGCAGATACGCAGTATTTT. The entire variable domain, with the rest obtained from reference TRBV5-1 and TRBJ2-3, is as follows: KAGVTQTPRYLIKTRGQQVTLSCSPISGHRSVSWYQQTPGQGLQFLFEYFSETQRNKGNFPGRFSGRQFSNSRSEMNVSTLELGDSALYLCASRLAGVADTQYFGPGTRLTVL.